Each of the 12 T cell receptor beta chains below was sequenced from the same sample in a study of cytomegalovirus exposure and HLA in healthy donors. Researchers ran the PCR with 60 Vbeta and 13 Jbeta primers. The table came from immunoSEQ multiplex PCR; TCRdb's copy has only in-frame clones and leaves some out. The sample holds more than 45,000 clones; 77% are singletons and the top ten take 2.7%. Input material: PBMCs. The receptors derive from a woman between 35 and 50 years old in good health and CMV-seropositive.

V is TRBV7-8 and J is TRBJ2-1; TRBD2 aligns across 7 bases. Germline CDR1 and CDR2: SGHVS and FQNEAQ. This CDR3 is 16 amino acids long. After removal of 5 bases from V and 0 bases from J, the junction contained 7 bases not matched to a gene. The CDR3 sequence is CASSPTSPSSYNEQFF. CDR3 in DNA: TGTGCCAGCAGCCCGACTAGCCCCTCCTCCTACAATGAGCAGTTCTTC.

This clone was counted between two and nine times. The chain couples TRBV28 to TRBJ2-7; 8 nucleotides agree with TRBD1. V trimming: 10 bases; J trimming: 3 bases; junction bases outside the gene matches: 5. The length of the CDR3 is 12 residues. The V gene's germline CDR1 is MDHEN and CDR2 SYDVKM. Written as DNA, the CDR3 is TGTGCCACCCGGACAGGGAGCTACGAGCAGTACTTC. Its translation: CATRTGSYEQYF.

This clone was seen a handful of times. The chain recombines TRBV6-6 with TRBJ1-2, with 7 bases matching TRBD1. Unmatched junction bases numbered 3, after V lost 0 bases and J lost 2 bases. This CDR3 contains 15 residues. CDR1 is MNHNY, CDR2 SVGAGI, per germline (reference sequence). The CDR3 spells CASSYSTGQNYGYTF. CDR3 coding DNA: TGTGCCAGCAGTTACTCGACAGGGCAAAACTATGGCTACACCTTC.

V is TRBV9 and J is TRBJ2-1, with 11 bases aligning to TRBD2. V lost 3 bases and J lost 8; bases outside the gene matches: 7. Germline V CDR1 and CDR2: SGDLS, YYNGEE. The CDR3 extends over 15 amino acids. The CDR3 nucleotides read TGTGCCAGCAGCGAGGAACTAGCGGGGGCATATGAGCAGTTCTTC. Translated, it gives CASSEELAGAYEQFF.

The chain combines TRBV7-9 with TRBJ2-5, with D maybe TRBD2 (6 bases). Trimming took off 5 bases at V and 5 bases at J, with 15 bases between the two ends. CDR1 is SEHNR and CDR2 is FQNEAQ in the germline V gene (reference sequence). The CDR3 spans 14 residues. The CDR3 reads CASSPSGRGETQYF. For the CDR3, the DNA is TGTGCCAGCAGCCCATCCGGCCGGGGGGAGACCCAGTACTTC. Filled out from reference TRBV7-9 and TRBJ2-5, the complete variable domain reads DTGVSQNPRHKITKRGQNVTFRCDPISEHNRLYWYRQTLGQGPEFLTYFQNEAQLEKSRLLSDRFSAERPKGSFSTLEIQRTEQGDSAMYLCASSPSGRGETQYFGPGTRLLVL.

This clone was counted a few times. The genes are TRBV7-2 and TRBJ2-5, with TRBD2 identical over 7 bases. In germline, CDR1 is SGHTA, CDR2 FQGNSA. The V and J ends lost 6 bases and 2 bases, in that order; junction bases with no gene match: 9. The CDR3 contains 15 residues. In nucleotides, the CDR3 is TGTGCCAGCAGGGTCGAGCGGGGCGCTCAAGAGACCCAGTACTTC. The encoded protein is CASRVERGAQETQYF.

The J gene is TRBJ2-3, the V gene TRBV14; 9 bases match TRBD2. Germline lookup yields CDR1 SGHDN and CDR2 FVKESK. The CDR3 runs to 17 residues. Trimming removed 3 bases from V and 4 bases from J; junction bases left unmatched: 11. The CDR3 DNA reads as TGTGCCAGCAGCCACCGAGCGGGGGGCAGAGGTGCAGATACGCAGTATTTT. This codes for CASSHRAGGRGADTQYF.

This chain uses TRBV7-8 with TRBJ1-1; 7 nucleotides align to TRBD1. Germline V CDR1 and CDR2: SGHVS, FQNEAQ. Trimming cost V 4 bases and J 4 bases; bases outside gene matches: 6. The CDR3 is 14 residues long. The CDR3 sequence: CASSSDRVVTEAFF. Here the CDR3 DNA reads TGTGCCAGCAGCTCAGACAGGGTTGTCACTGAAGCTTTCTTT.

The chain carries TRBV6-1 and TRBJ2-1, with 8 nucleotides matching TRBD1. The length of the CDR3 is 15 residues. Germline lookup yields CDR1 MNHNS and CDR2 SASEGT. V gave up 6 bases and J gave up 0 bases; unmatched junction bases: 4. The CDR3 sequence is CASSRDRISYNEQFF. CDR3 bases: TGTGCCAGCAGCCGGGACAGGATCTCCTACAATGAGCAGTTCTTC.

The chain recombines TRBV9 with TRBJ1-2; D perhaps matches TRBD1 (6 bases). CDR1 is SGDLS and CDR2 is YYNGEE in the germline V gene. The V and J ends lost 0 bases and 1 base respectively, with 7 bases between them. The CDR3 extends over 14 amino acids. The CDR3 nucleotides are TGTGCCAGCAGCGTAGCGGACAGTAACTATGGCTACACCTTC. It yields the protein CASSVADSNYGYTF.

The chain carries TRBV2 and TRBJ1-2; 10 bases agree with TRBD1. The CDR3 length is 15 residues. Looked up from germline, CDR1 is SNHLY and CDR2 is FYNNEI. With V trimmed by 6 bases and J by 0 bases, 4 bases remained unmatched. The CDR3 bases are TGTGCCAGCAGGGGGACAGGGGCAGCTAACTATGGCTACACCTTC. Its protein is CASRGTGAANYGYTF.

The chain carries TRBV5-1 and TRBJ2-1; 7 positions match TRBD2. This CDR3 region has 12 residues. Trimming removed 0 bases from V and 10 bases from J; junction bases left unmatched: 1. The germline CDR1 and CDR2 sequences are SGHRS and YFSETQ. The CDR3 nucleotides read TGCGCCAGCAGCTTGGGGGGGGGAGAGCAGTTCTTC. This encodes CASSLGGGEQFF.